Shown below are 31 T cell receptor beta chains from a single sample sequenced in a study of molecular identifiers for immune sequencing clone quantification. MiXCR, run by TCRdb on the PCR reads, gives a single entry per CDR3 protein. The sample lists over 600,000 distinct CDR3 sequences; less than 20% were seen once. Sequences were obtained from naive CD8+ T cells from blood, with Jurkat cell RNA spiked in. Subset specified: FACS-sorted CD8+CD4-CCR7+CD45RA+ naive T cells. These TCRs come from a human donor in good health. Some libraries in this study had Jurkat cell RNA spiked in.

Worth noting for this clonotype: A much larger clone is a single base away; this may be a read error. J is TRBJ2-1 and V is TRBV12-5; a weak D match, TRBD1 (5 bases). Between the trimmed V and J ends, which lost 0 bases and 3 bases, there was a span of 12 bases. The CDR3 is 16 amino acids. Per the germline V gene, CDR1 is LGHNT and CDR2 is FRNRAP. The CDR3 DNA follows: TGTGCTAGTGGTTTGGTTGGGGCAGGAGTCTACAATGAGCAGTTCTTC. It yields the protein CASGLVGAGVYNEQFF.

This clonotype has at least ten counts. The chain has TRBV7-2 and TRBJ2-3; D is undetermined. The CDR3 has 15 residues. Germline CDR1 and CDR2: SGHTA and FQGNSA. Trimming left V 4 bases short and J 6 bases short, with 17 bases between. CDR3 sequence: CASSYEPRSSDTQYF. CDR3 bases: TGTGCCAGCAGCTACGAACCCCGCTCATCCGATACGCAGTATTTT.

This sequence joins TRBV28 and TRBJ2-2; a weak D match, TRBD1 (5 bases). CDR1 is MDHEN, CDR2 SYDVKM, per germline. V was clipped by 6 bases and J by 2 bases, with 10 bases between them. The CDR3 extends over 14 amino acids. For the CDR3, the DNA is TGTGCCAGCAGGCCGGACACCAACACCGGGGAGCTGTTTTTT. Its protein product is CASRPDTNTGELFF.

In this sample, this clonotype turned up many times. The chain employs TRBV29-1 and TRBJ2-1; D is possibly TRBD1 (6 bases). CDR3 length: 13 residues. CDR1 is SQVTM, CDR2 ANQGSEA, per germline. Trimming cost V 7 bases and J 4 bases, with 14 bases left between them. The CDR3 sequence: CSAPGHPYNEQFF. CDR3 DNA: TGCAGCGCTCCGGGACACCCATACAATGAGCAGTTCTTC.

This clonotype was detected ten times or more. The chain uses TRBV19 and TRBJ1-5; no definite D call. The CDR3 covers 12 residues. CDR1 and CDR2 from the germline V gene are LNHDA and SQIVND (reference sequence). The CDR3 DNA reads TGTGGCGCGGGAGCAACTAATCAGCCCCAGCATTTT. This translates into CGAGATNQPQHF.

The sample holds a few counts of this clonotype. The chain has TRBV5-4 and TRBJ2-7, with D perhaps matching TRBD1 or TRBD2 (6 bases each). V was pared by 2 bases and J by 6 bases, with 15 bases between. Germline CDR1 and CDR2: SGHNT and YYREEE (reference sequence). This CDR3 is 14 amino acids long. CDR3 region: CASSFAGGRFEQYF. CDR3 in DNA: TGTGCCAGCAGCTTTGCCGGGGGCCGTTTCGAGCAGTACTTC.

This clonotype has ten or more counts. This chain joins TRBV20-1 and TRBJ1-1, with 11 positions matching TRBD1. Trimming cost V 6 bases and J 11 bases; bases outside gene matches: 14. CDR1 is DFQATT, CDR2 SNEGSKA, per germline (reference sequence). This CDR3 has 14 amino acids. The CDR3 sequence: CSARFRDRGDPAFF. The CDR3 DNA reads TGCAGTGCCCGTTTCCGGGACAGGGGGGATCCGGCTTTCTTT.

This clonotype was counted ten times or more. The CDR3 region has the DNA TGTGCCAGCAGTCCCTCATGGAGCACTGAAGCTTTCTTT. This gives the protein CASSPSWSTEAFF. The V gene is TRBV27, the J gene TRBJ1-1; D remains ambiguous. The CDR3 sequence is 13 residues long. CDR1 and CDR2 (germline): MNHEY, SMNVEV (reference sequence). Trimming shortened V by 5 bases and J by 4 bases, and 11 bases separated the two germline ends.

This clonotype was seen many times. This chain links TRBV6-6 with TRBJ2-3; 11 nucleotides match TRBD2. This CDR3 spans 15 amino acids. The V segment lost 5 bases and the J segment 6 bases; nucleotides outside the gene matches: 7. CDR1 MNHNY and CDR2 SVGAGI come from the germline V gene (reference sequence). CDR3 residues: CASSPSGGPADTQYF. CDR3 nucleotide sequence: TGTGCCAGCAGTCCTAGCGGGGGGCCAGCCGATACGCAGTATTTT.

In this sample, this clonotype turned up many times. The chain combines TRBV11-2 with TRBJ2-3, with 8 bases aligning to TRBD1. The V gene's germline CDR1 is SGHAT and CDR2 FQNNGV. J lost 0 bases, V lost 5 bases, and 7 bases had no gene match. This CDR3 is 16 amino acids long. The CDR3 nucleotides read TGTGCCAGCAGCCTTACAGGGGGAACTAGCACAGATACGCAGTATTTT. This codes for CASSLTGGTSTDTQYF.

This clonotype was observed at least ten times. The chain carries TRBV29-1 and TRBJ2-3, with D unclear. The ends were cut back, 7 bases at V and 2 bases at J, with 13 bases in the middle. From germline, CDR1 is SQVTM and CDR2 ANQGSEA. There are 13 residues in the CDR3. CDR3 sequence reads: CSALLENTDTQYF. The CDR3 nucleotides read TGCAGCGCCTTGTTGGAAAACACAGATACGCAGTATTTT.

With respect to this clonotype: The CDR3 end shows no conserved phenylalanine or tryptophan, and so a read error is likely. The chain recombines TRBV28 with TRBJ1-5, with D perhaps matching TRBD1 (6 bases). CDR3 length equals 15 residues. Germline V lookup: CDR1 MDHEN, CDR2 SYDVKM. V lost 6 bases and J lost 3, with 15 bases in between. CDR3 coding DNA: TGTGCCAGCAGGTGGTATGGACAGCACAATCAGCCCCAGCATCTT. Residues: CASRWYGQHNQPQHL.

In its sample, this clonotype was seen many times. The V gene is TRBV12-3 or TRBV12-4, the J gene TRBJ1-1; no clear D. This CDR3 has 15 residues. V was trimmed by 2 bases and J by 0 bases, leaving 10 bases between them. Here the CDR3 reads CASSLSNLMNTEAFF. The CDR3 DNA sequence: TGTGCCAGCAGTTTATCGAACCTCATGAACACTGAAGCTTTCTTT.

This clonotype occurred many times. V usage is TRBV4-3 and J usage is TRBJ2-1; 7 nucleotides agree with TRBD2. The junction had 5 bases not matched to a gene; V was cut back by 3 bases and J by 0 bases. Per the germline V gene, CDR1 is LGHNA and CDR2 is YSLEER. The CDR3 length is 16 residues. The CDR3 protein is CASSHSAGSSYNEQFF. The CDR3 bases are TGCGCCAGCAGCCACTCAGCGGGGAGCTCCTACAATGAGCAGTTCTTC.

The sample holds a few counts of this clonotype. This chain connects TRBV28 to TRBJ2-1; weak D call: TRBD2 (6 bases). Deletions cut 5 bases from V and 2 bases from J, with 16 bases between. Per germline, CDR1 MDHEN and CDR2 SYDVKM. The CDR3 covers 16 residues. CDR3 DNA sequence: TGTGCCAGCAGTCCAAGCGCGGGACGGGCCTACAATGAGCAGTTCTTC. Translation gives CASSPSAGRAYNEQFF.

In its sample, this clonotype was seen many times. This sequence joins TRBV29-1 and TRBJ1-2; TRBD1 is a possible D gene (5 bases). CDR1 and CDR2 from the germline V gene are SQVTM and ANQGSEA. V was cut by 0 bases and J by 1 base, with 15 bases left in between. The CDR3 spans 16 residues. CDR3 coding DNA: TGCAGCGTTGAAGATCTTAGCCAGGGAGTTAACTATGGCTACACCTTC. It translates to CSVEDLSQGVNYGYTF.

This clonotype was recorded at least ten times. The chain recombines TRBV29-1 with TRBJ1-2, with 12 nucleotides matching TRBD1. The ends lost 0 bases at V and 3 bases at J; junction bases unmatched: 14. CDR1 is SQVTM and CDR2 is ANQGSEA in the germline V gene. The CDR3 totals 19 residues. CDR3 sequence reads: CSVEDQLGTGGALDYGYTF. As DNA, the CDR3 is TGCAGCGTTGAAGATCAATTGGGGACAGGGGGCGCTTTGGACTATGGCTACACCTTC.

The table lists this clonotype with many counts. This chain connects TRBV28 to TRBJ2-7; 10 nucleotides line up with TRBD2. The germline CDR1 and CDR2 sequences are MDHEN and SYDVKM. The CDR3 has 15 amino acids. The V and J ends lost 5 bases and 0 bases, in that order; junction bases with no gene match: 4. The CDR3 DNA sequence: TGTGCCAGCAGTACTAGCGGGGCCCTCTCCTACGAGCAGTACTTC. The encoded protein is CASSTSGALSYEQYF.

Remarks on this clonotype: This could be a read error, since a much larger clone is one nucleotide away. The chain is built from TRBV27 and TRBJ1-5; D might be TRBD1 (5 bases). The germline V gene has CDR1 MNHEY and CDR2 SMNVEV (reference sequence). The CDR3 spans 14 residues. The CDR3 sequence is CASSFLGEGQPRHF. In DNA, the CDR3 is TGTGCCAGCAGTTTTTTAGGGGAGGGTCAGCCCCGGCATTTT.

This chain uses TRBV2 with TRBJ1-4; D uncertain. The CDR3 is 13 amino acids. Germline V gives CDR1 SNHLY, CDR2 FYNNEI. The germline V and J ends were trimmed by 8 bases and 12 bases, with 19 bases remaining between them. The CDR3 loop is CASSQWGREELFF. The CDR3 coding sequence is TGTGCCAGCTCCCAGTGGGGTCGAGAAGAACTGTTTTTT.

A note on this clonotype: A much more abundant neighbour one base away suggests this may be a read error. The missing conserved phenylalanine or tryptophan at the end of this CDR3 makes a read error likely. This rearrangement joins TRBV10-3 to TRBJ2-6, with D possibly TRBD1 on 6 matching bases. The CDR3 is 18 residues long. Germline assignment: CDR1 ENHRY and CDR2 SYGVKD. Trimming removed 4 bases at V and 2 bases at J, with 18 bases between. The DNA of the CDR3 is TGTGCCATCAGTGCCTTGGACAGTCTAGTAACTGGGGCCAACGTCCTGACTTCC. Protein sequence: CAISALDSLVTGANVLTS.

There are many counts of this clonotype. The V and J genes are TRBV7-2 and TRBJ1-4; D is unclear. CDR3 length equals 13 residues. The germline gives CDR1 SGHTA, CDR2 FQGNSA. V was clipped by 3 bases and J by 8 bases, with 10 bases between them. The CDR3 spells CASSLESWEKLFF. DNA for the CDR3: TGTGCCAGCAGCTTGGAGAGTTGGGAAAAACTGTTTTTT.

V and J are TRBV28 and TRBJ2-7; 7 bases match TRBD2. V lost 3 bases and J lost 4; bases outside the gene matches: 15. This CDR3 comprises 17 residues. Looked up from germline, CDR1 is MDHEN and CDR2 is SYDVKM. The CDR3 nucleotides are TGTGCCAGCAGTTTTCCGAGGGCGGGGGAGACAAGGTACGAGCAGTACTTC. The encoded protein is CASSFPRAGETRYEQYF.

The rearrangement joins TRBV7-9 to TRBJ2-1, with D perhaps TRBD1 (5 bases). Germline values: CDR1 SEHNR, CDR2 FQNEAQ (reference sequence). The CDR3 contains 15 residues. Trimming stripped 6 bases from V and 0 bases from J, with 12 bases between. As DNA, the CDR3 is TGTGCCAGCAGACAGGACGTAAGCTCCTACAATGAGCAGTTCTTC. This encodes CASRQDVSSYNEQFF.

In this sample, this clonotype turned up many times. The chain employs TRBV28 and TRBJ2-7; TRBD2 is a possible D gene (5 bases). Germline CDR1 is MDHEN and CDR2 is SYDVKM. The CDR3 has 13 amino acids. Trimming pared 6 bases from V and 2 bases from J, leaving 11 bases between. CDR3 nucleotides: TGTGCCAGCAGCCCGGGGTGGACCTACGAGCAGTACTTC. The encoded protein is CASSPGWTYEQYF. The variable domain in full, with the rest retrieved from reference TRBV28 and TRBJ2-7, is DVKVTQSSRYLVKRTGEKVFLECVQDMDHENMFWYRQDPGLGLRLIYFSYDVKMKEKGDIPEGYSVSREKKERFSLILESASTNQTSMYLCASSPGWTYEQYFGPGTRLTVT.

This clonotype has ten or more counts. The chain combines TRBV29-1 with TRBJ2-5; D is undetermined. There are 13 residues in the CDR3. V dropped 5 bases and J dropped 0 bases, with 10 bases sitting between them. CDR1 SQVTM and CDR2 ANQGSEA come from the germline V gene. The CDR3 region is CSVLGLYQETQYF. The CDR3 nucleotides read TGCAGCGTTTTAGGGTTGTACCAAGAGACCCAGTACTTC.

This clonotype was counted ten times or more. The chain recombines TRBV4-1 with TRBJ2-1; D remains ambiguous. The length of the CDR3 is 15 residues. Germline CDR1 and CDR2: MGHRA and YSYEKL. V was pared by 0 bases and J by 7 bases, with 13 bases between. The chain's CDR3 is CASSQDNPTENEQFF. The CDR3 coding sequence is TGCGCCAGCAGCCAAGATAACCCCACTGAGAATGAGCAGTTCTTC.

As regards this clonotype: The junction and the germline gene differ at one end; a read error may be behind it. This chain connects TRBV19 to TRBJ2-1, with D possibly being TRBD1 (7 bases). This CDR3 comprises 16 residues. Germline lookup yields CDR1 LNHDA and CDR2 SQIVND (reference sequence). The DNA for the CDR3 is TGTGCCAGTGGTATAGCAGGGGGGAGCTCCTACAATGAGCAGTTCTTC. Residues: CASGIAGGSSYNEQFF.

This clonotype was detected many times. In DNA, the CDR3 is TGTGCCAGCAGTTTATCGACGGGACCAACCCCAAATGAAAAACTGTTTTTT. Its translation: CASSLSTGPTPNEKLFF. The V call is TRBV28, the J call TRBJ1-4, with D possibly TRBD1 on 5 matching bases. CDR3 size: 17 residues. The germline V gene encodes CDR1 MDHEN and CDR2 SYDVKM. V was clipped by 1 base and J by 5 bases, with 17 bases between them.

The sample holds a few counts of this clonotype. A read error is possible here, since a much larger clone lies one base away. This chain connects TRBV7-9 to TRBJ2-7; 10 bases agree with TRBD2. The CDR3 consists of 15 residues. With V trimmed by 4 bases and J by 5 bases, 8 bases remained unmatched. Germline V gene sequence: CDR1 SEHNR, CDR2 FQNEAQ (reference sequence). CDR3 sequence (DNA): TGTGCCAGCAGCTCCGTAGCGGGGGGTGGCGACGAGCAGTACTTC. Translation gives CASSSVAGGGDEQYF. Drawing the rest from reference TRBV7-9 and TRBJ2-7, the complete variable domain is DTGVSQNPRHKITKRGQNVTFRCDPISEHNRLYWYRQTLGQGPEFLTYFQNEAQLEKSRLLSDRFSAERPKGSFSTLEIQRTEQGDSAMYLCASSSVAGGGDEQYFGPGTRLTVT.

This clonotype was recorded many times. The rearrangement joins TRBV7-9 to TRBJ1-4; no clear D gene. This CDR3 contains 15 residues. The germline V gene has CDR1 SEHNR and CDR2 FQNEAQ (reference sequence). V lost 4 bases and J 0 bases, leaving 9 bases between the germline ends. The CDR3 is CASSSEEATNEKLFF. The CDR3 nucleotides are TGTGCCAGCAGCTCCGAGGAAGCAACTAATGAAAAACTGTTTTTT.